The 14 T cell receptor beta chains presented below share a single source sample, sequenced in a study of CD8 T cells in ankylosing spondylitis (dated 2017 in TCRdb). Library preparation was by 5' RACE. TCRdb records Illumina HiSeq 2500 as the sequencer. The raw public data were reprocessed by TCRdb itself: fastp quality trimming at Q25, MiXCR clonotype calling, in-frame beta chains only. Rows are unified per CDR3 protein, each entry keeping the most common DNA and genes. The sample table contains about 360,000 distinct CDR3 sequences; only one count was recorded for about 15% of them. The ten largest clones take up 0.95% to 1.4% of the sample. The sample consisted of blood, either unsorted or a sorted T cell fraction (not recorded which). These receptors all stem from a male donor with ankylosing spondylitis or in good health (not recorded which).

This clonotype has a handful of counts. As DNA, the CDR3 is TGTGCCAGCAGGGGGACAGGGACGGGATATGGCTACACCTTC. Protein sequence: CASRGTGTGYGYTF. This chain connects TRBV6-1 to TRBJ1-2, with 9 bases aligning to TRBD1. Germline V CDR1 and CDR2: MNHNS, SASEGT. J was trimmed by 5 bases and V by 6 bases; bases with no gene match: 7. The CDR3 totals 14 residues.

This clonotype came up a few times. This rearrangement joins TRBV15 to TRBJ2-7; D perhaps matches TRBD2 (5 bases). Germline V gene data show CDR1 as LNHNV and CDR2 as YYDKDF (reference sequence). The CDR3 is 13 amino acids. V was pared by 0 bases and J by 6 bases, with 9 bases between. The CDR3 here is CATSRDGLGEQYF. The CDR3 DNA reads TGTGCCACCAGCAGAGATGGACTGGGCGAGCAGTACTTC. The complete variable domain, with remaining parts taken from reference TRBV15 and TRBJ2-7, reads DAMVIQNPRYQVTQFGKPVTLSCSQTLNHNVMYWYQQKSSQAPKLLFHYYDKDFNNEADTPDNFQSRRPNTSFCFLDIRSPGLGDTAMYLCATSRDGLGEQYFGPGTRLTVT.

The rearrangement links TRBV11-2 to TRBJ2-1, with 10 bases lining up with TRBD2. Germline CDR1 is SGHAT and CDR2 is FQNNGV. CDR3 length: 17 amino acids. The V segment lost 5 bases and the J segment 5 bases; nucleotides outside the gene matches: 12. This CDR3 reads CASSDWTSGILNNEQFF. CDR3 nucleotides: TGTGCCAGCAGCGACTGGACTAGCGGAATCCTCAACAATGAGCAGTTCTTC.

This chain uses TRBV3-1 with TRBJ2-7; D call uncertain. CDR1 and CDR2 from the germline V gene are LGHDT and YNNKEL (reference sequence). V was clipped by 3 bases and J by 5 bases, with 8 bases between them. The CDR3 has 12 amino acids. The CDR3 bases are TGTGCCAGCAGCCAGACTCACCACGAGCAGTACTTC. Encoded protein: CASSQTHHEQYF.

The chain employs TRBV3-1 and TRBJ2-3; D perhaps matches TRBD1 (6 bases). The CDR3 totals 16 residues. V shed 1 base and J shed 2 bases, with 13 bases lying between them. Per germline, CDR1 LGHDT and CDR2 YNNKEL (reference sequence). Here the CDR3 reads CASSQAGTYATDTQYF. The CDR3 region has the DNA TGTGCCAGCAGCCAAGCCGGGACATACGCCACAGATACGCAGTATTTT.

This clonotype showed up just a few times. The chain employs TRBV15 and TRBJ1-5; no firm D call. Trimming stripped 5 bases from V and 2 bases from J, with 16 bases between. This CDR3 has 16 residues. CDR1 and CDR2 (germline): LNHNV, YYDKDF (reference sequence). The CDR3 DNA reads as TGTGCCACCAGCCCCGACGGACTAGCAGGCAATCAGCCCCAGCATTTT. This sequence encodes CATSPDGLAGNQPQHF.

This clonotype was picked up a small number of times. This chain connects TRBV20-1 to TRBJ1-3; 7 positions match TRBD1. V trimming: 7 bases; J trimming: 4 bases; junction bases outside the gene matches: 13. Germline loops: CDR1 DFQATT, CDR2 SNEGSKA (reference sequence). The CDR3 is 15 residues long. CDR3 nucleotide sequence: TGCAGTGTTCTAGCCCCGGACAGGAACGGAAACACCATATATTTT. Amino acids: CSVLAPDRNGNTIYF.

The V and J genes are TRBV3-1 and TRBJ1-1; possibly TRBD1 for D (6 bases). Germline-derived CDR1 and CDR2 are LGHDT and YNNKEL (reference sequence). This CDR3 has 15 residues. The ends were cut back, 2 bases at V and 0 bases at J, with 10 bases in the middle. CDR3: CASSQQYRVNTEAFF. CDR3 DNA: TGTGCCAGCAGCCAACAATACAGGGTGAACACTGAAGCTTTCTTT.

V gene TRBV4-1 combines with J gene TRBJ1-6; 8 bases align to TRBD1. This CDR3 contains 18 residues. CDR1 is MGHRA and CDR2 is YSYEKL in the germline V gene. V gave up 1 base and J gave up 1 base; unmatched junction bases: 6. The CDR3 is CASSQGTGKTSYNSPLHF. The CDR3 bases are TGCGCCAGCAGCCAAGGGACAGGGAAGACGTCCTATAATTCACCCCTCCACTTT.

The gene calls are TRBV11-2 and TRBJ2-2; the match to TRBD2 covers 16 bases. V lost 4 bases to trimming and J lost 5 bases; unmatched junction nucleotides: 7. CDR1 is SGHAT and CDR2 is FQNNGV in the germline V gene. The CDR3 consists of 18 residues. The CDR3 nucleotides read TGTGCCAGCAGCTCCGGGACTAGCGGGGGGGTAGGGACCGGGGAGCTGTTTTTT. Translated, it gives CASSSGTSGGVGTGELFF. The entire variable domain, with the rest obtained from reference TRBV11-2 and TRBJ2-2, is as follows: EAGVAQSPRYKIIEKRQSVAFWCNPISGHATLYWYQQILGQGPKLLIQFQNNGVVDDSQLPKDRFSAERLKGVDSTLKIQPAKLEDSAVYLCASSSGTSGGVGTGELFFGEGSRLTVL.

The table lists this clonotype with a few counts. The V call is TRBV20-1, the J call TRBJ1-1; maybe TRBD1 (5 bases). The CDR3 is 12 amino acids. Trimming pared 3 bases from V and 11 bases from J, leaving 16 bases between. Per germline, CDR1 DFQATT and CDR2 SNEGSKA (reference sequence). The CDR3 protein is CSASLTGSEAFF. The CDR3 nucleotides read TGCAGTGCTAGTCTAACAGGTTCCGAGGCTTTCTTT.

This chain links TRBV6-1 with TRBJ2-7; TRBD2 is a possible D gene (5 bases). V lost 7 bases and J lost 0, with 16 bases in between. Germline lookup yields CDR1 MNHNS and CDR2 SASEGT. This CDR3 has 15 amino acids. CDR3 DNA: TGTGCCAGCACTCTGGAGGCATCGGCCTCCTACGAGCAGTACTTC. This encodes CASTLEASASYEQYF.

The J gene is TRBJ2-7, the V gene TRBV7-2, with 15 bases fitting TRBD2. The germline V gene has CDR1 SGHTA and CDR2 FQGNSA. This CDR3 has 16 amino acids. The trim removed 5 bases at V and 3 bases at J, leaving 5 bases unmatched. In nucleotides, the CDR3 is TGTGCCAGCAGCCTTGGACTAGCGGGAGGGATCTACGAGCAGTACTTC. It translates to CASSLGLAGGIYEQYF.

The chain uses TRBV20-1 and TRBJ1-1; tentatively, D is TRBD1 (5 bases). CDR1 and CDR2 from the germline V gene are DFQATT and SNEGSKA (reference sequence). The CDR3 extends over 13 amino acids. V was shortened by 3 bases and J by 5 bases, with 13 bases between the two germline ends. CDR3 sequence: CSASFGGGTEAFF. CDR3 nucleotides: TGCAGTGCTAGCTTCGGGGGGGGTACTGAAGCTTTCTTT.